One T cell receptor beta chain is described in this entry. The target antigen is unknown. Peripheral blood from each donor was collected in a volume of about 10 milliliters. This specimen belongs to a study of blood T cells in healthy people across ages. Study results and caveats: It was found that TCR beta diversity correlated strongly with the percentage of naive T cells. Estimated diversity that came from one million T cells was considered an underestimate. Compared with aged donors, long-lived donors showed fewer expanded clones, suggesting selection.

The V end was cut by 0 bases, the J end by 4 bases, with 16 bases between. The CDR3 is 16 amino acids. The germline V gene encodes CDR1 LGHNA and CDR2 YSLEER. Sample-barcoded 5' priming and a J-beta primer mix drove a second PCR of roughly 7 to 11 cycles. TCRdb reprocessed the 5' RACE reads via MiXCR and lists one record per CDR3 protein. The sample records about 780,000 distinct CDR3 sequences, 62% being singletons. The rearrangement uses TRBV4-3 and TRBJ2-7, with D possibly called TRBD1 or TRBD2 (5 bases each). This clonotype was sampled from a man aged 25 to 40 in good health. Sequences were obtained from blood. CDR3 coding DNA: TGCGCCAGCAGCCAAGATGCGGCATGGGACCAGTACGAGCAGTACTTC. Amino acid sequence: CASSQDAAWDQYEQYF.